This entry describes one TCR beta chain. What antigen it recognizes has not been identified. No base quality values were provided; no much bigger clone lies one nucleotide off. This specimen's time point label, per the study, means: cycle 4 day 1 (C4D1), after less than 7 weeks of nivolumab. All trial patients had relapsed after autologous stem cell transplantation, with cohorts A, B and C differing in prior brentuximab vedotin exposure. A total of roughly 60 patients with relapsed/refractory classical Hodgkin lymphoma made up the trial cohort, and each patient's best overall response was complete response, partial response or progressive disease. Single-agent nivolumab was administered to trial patients in the multi-cohort phase II CheckMate 205 trial. An independent review committee assessed best overall response by applying the 2007 International Working Group response criteria. Trial PBMCs were collected immediately before nivolumab initiation (C1D1) and during therapy at cycle 2 day 1 and cycle 4 day 1. After peripheral blood was drawn into 8 mL Vacutainer Cell Preparation Tubes, PBMCs were isolated by centrifugation and then cryopreserved.

Genomic DNA was extracted with the Qiagen DNeasy kit from unsorted PBMCs and from negatively selected CD4+ and CD8+ fractions. TCR beta CDR3 regions were subjected to amplification by immunoSEQ multiplex PCR with primers that anneal to V and J segments. A synthetic immune receptor repertoire was used to minimize amplification bias, and any residual bias was removed computationally once sequencing was done. As for the authors' bioinformatics: Repertoire diversity was quantified as the Shannon entropy index using custom Python scripts. Unsorted, CD4+ and CD8+ repertoires were analyzed separately, except in combined analyses where CD4+ and CD8+ sequences were merged in silico. A clone was considered expanded if an increase in frequency of at least 2-fold after treatment relative to C1D1 was found, and a pseudocount of 0.5 was applied to clones undetected at baseline. Singleton clones were defined as clones with 0 or 1 copy at C1D1, and non-singleton clones were defined as clones with 2 or more copies. By matching protein sequences in sorted samples from the same patient, clones expanded in unsorted samples were annotated as CD4+, CD8+ or unknown. Wilcoxon tests on paired samples were used to test changes in diversity from C1D1 to C4D1. TCRdb took over this immuneACCESS table, retaining in-frame rearrangements with V and J assigned. Such tables are incomplete; in checked studies, under half of the missing clones stem from an unresolved V gene, and the remainder is unexplained. The DNA gave D and trimming, while V, J and clone size come from that table. For this sample there are 75,000 to 95,000 clones; under 85% appear just once. Of the sample, about a sixth falls within the top ten clones.

This entry is derived from a study of PD-1 blockade in classical Hodgkin lymphoma (dated by TCRdb to between 2020 and 2021). Study-level background: Nivolumab dosing was 3 mg/kg intravenously every 2 weeks, continuing until either disease progression or unacceptable toxicity. The study used CyTOF and TCR beta sequencing to define a peripheral blood immune signature of response to PD-1 blockade in classical Hodgkin lymphoma.

Here is what the overall study found, with its caveats: Lower diversity was observed in patients in whom nivolumab was started less than 1 year after ASCT, and these patients were excluded from later analyses so that confounding by immune reconstitution would be avoided. The study covered only a single clinical trial cohort, and the causes of the repertoire differences, possibly disease activity or prior therapy, were still not defined. Newly diagnosed patients were reported to have lower baseline TCR diversity than healthy donors, and relapsed/refractory patients were reported to have lower baseline TCR diversity still. Trial patients with a complete response had baseline diversity similar to that of newly diagnosed patients, while partial responders and progressors had significantly lower diversity. A significant rise by C4D1 was seen in CD4+ but not CD8+ TCR diversity (p=0.0027 vs p=0.16), with the rise being most apparent in complete responders (p=0.02).

The specimen comprised peripheral blood mononuclear cells (PBMCs), sampled before the fourth cycle of nivolumab. The sequence came from a human donor with classical Hodgkin lymphoma.

The bases are TGCGCCAGCAGCGTGGAGGGGACAGGGACTGAAAAACTGTTTTTT. This yields the protein CASSVEGTGTEKLFF. The V gene is TRBV5-1 and the J gene is TRBJ1-4, with TRBD1 matching 9 junction bases. Taken from cysteine to phenylalanine, the CDR3 has 15 residues. Only CDR3 DNA is held: 45 bases, read in frame from base 1. V lost 4 bases and J lost 7 bases, and the count of bases not matched to a germline gene is 8. From a lookup of the germline V gene, CDR1 and CDR2 are SGHRS and YFSETQ.